This TCR beta chain is from a study of cytomegalovirus exposure and HLA in healthy donors. Study-level background: Earlier results showed almost 120 million unique TCR beta sequences derived from roughly 180 million T cells.

Details on this clone: Its antigen remains unidentified.

Findings of the study overall: Reportedly, HLA-A and HLA-B alleles of most subjects were accurately predicted from TCR beta.

This CDR3 has 14 residues. Germline V gene data show CDR1 as MGHDK and CDR2 as SYGVNS. V was clipped by 1 base and J by 7 bases, with 8 bases between them. The PCR contained 60 Vbeta and 13 Jbeta primers. Profiled with immunoSEQ multiplex PCR; TCRdb holds only in-frame clones, not every one. Its table records about 140,000 clones. The sequencing sample was made of PBMCs. This TCR was sampled from a man aged 40-49 years in good health and CMV-seronegative. The chain uses TRBV25-1 and TRBJ1-6; TRBD1 is a possible D gene (5 bases). CDR3 sequence reads: CASSESGSNSPLHF. The CDR3 DNA reads as TGTGCCAGCAGTGAATCAGGGTCGAATTCACCCCTCCACTTT.